This passage covers 28 T cell receptor beta chains from one sample sequenced in a study of OX40 agonist ivuxolimab in advanced cancers. Here immunoSEQ multiplex PCR was the method, and the copy in TCRdb shows in-frame clones only, minus some. The data show around 6,100 clones, roughly 80% seen once. Sample: CD4+ or CD8+ T cells sorted from blood, taken in a trial of the OX40 agonist ivuxolimab. The receptors derive from an adult with an advanced solid tumor such as melanoma, head and neck, liver or kidney cancer.

The rearrangement links TRBV7-8 to TRBJ1-1; weak D call: TRBD1 (5 bases). Germline V lookup: CDR1 SGHVS, CDR2 FQNEAQ. This CDR3 region has 15 residues. V was cut by 4 bases and J by 0 bases, with 12 bases left in between. The chain's CDR3 is CASSSGASLNTEAFF. The CDR3 DNA sequence: TGTGCCAGCAGCTCTGGGGCCAGTCTGAACACTGAAGCTTTCTTT. Complete variable domain (other parts from reference TRBV7-8 and TRBJ1-1): GAGVSQSPRYKVAKRGQDVALRCDPISGHVSLFWYQQALGQGPEFLTYFQNEAQLDKSGLPSDRFFAERPEGSVSTLKIQRTQQEDSAVYLCASSSGASLNTEAFFGQGTRLTVV.

CDR3: CASSYRYEQYF. CDR3 bases: TGTGCCAGCAGTTATAGATACGAGCAGTACTTC. V usage is TRBV6-6 and J usage is TRBJ2-7; the D is unclear. V was cut by 3 bases and J by 4 bases, with 4 bases left in between. Germline V lookup: CDR1 MNHNY, CDR2 SVGAGI (reference sequence). This CDR3 contains 11 residues.

The chain is built from TRBV28 and TRBJ2-2, with TRBD1 matching over 8 bases. Germline trimming cut 3 bases from V and 1 base from J; bases unmatched to any gene: 7. CDR1 MDHEN and CDR2 SYDVKM come from the germline V gene. The CDR3 extends over 17 amino acids. The CDR3 DNA reads TGTGCCAGCAGTTTTCAGGGGGCGGTATGGAACACCGGGGAGCTGTTTTTT. Protein: CASSFQGAVWNTGELFF.

This chain joins TRBV6-1 and TRBJ1-4; TRBD1 matches 10 bases. Germline assignment: CDR1 MNHNS and CDR2 SASEGT. CDR3 size: 16 residues. V shed 4 bases, J shed 7 bases, and the junction held 9 bases outside the gene matches. The CDR3 sequence: CASSVSGGTGVEKLFF. Written as DNA, the CDR3 is TGTGCCAGCAGTGTCTCCGGGGGGACAGGGGTTGAAAAACTGTTTTTT.

The V call is TRBV5-1, the J call TRBJ2-7, with D perhaps being TRBD1 or TRBD2 (5 bases each). Germline lookup yields CDR1 SGHRS and CDR2 YFSETQ. The CDR3 has 14 amino acids. Trimming took 3 bases from V and 7 from J, leaving 17 bases between them. CDR3: CASSWARTEGEQYF. Here the CDR3 DNA reads TGCGCCAGCAGCTGGGCTAGAACCGAGGGGGAGCAGTACTTC.

The rearrangement links TRBV18 to TRBJ1-1; no definite D call. The CDR3 runs to 12 residues. The ends were cut back, 2 bases at V and 5 bases at J, with 6 bases in the middle. Germline CDR1 reads KGHSH; CDR2 reads LQKENI. The CDR3 region is CASSPGYTEAFF. CDR3 bases: TGTGCCAGCTCACCAGGGTATACTGAAGCTTTCTTT.

The CDR3 reads CASSEDLLWDTEAFF. CDR3 nucleotide sequence: TGCGCCAGCAGCGAGGACCTTCTTTGGGACACTGAAGCTTTCTTT. The chain links TRBV5-1 to TRBJ1-1; D not certain. This CDR3 region has 15 residues. Germline lookup yields CDR1 SGHRS and CDR2 YFSETQ. V gave up 4 bases and J gave up 3 bases, with 16 bases separating them.

The V and J genes are TRBV12-5 and TRBJ1-1, with TRBD1 matching 7 bases. V was clipped by 5 bases and J by 8 bases; unmatched bases: 5. The CDR3 contains 12 residues. The germline V gene has CDR1 LGHNT and CDR2 FRNRAP. Written as DNA, the CDR3 is TGTGCTAGTGGTACACCGGGACAGGAAGCTTTCTTT. Amino acid sequence: CASGTPGQEAFF. The whole variable domain, remainder taken from reference TRBV12-5 and TRBJ1-1, is DARVTQTPRHKVTEMGQEVTMRCQPILGHNTVFWYRQTMMQGLELLAYFRNRAPLDDSGMPKDRFSAEMPDATLATLKIQPSEPRDSAVYFCASGTPGQEAFFGQGTRLTVV.

CDR3 in amino acids: CAWRSGTSGRTETQYF. CDR3 coding DNA: TGTGCCTGGAGGTCGGGGACTAGCGGGAGAACAGAGACCCAGTACTTC. The chain combines TRBV30 with TRBJ2-5; TRBD2 matches 14 bases. V dropped 3 bases and J dropped 4; count of bases not matched to a gene: 7. This CDR3 contains 16 residues. Germline CDR1 reads GTSNPN; CDR2 reads SVGIG (reference sequence).

The chain employs TRBV9 and TRBJ1-1; a possible D gene is TRBD1 (5 bases). With 2 bases removed from V and 4 bases from J, the gap between germline ends came to 12 bases. This CDR3 contains 14 residues. The germline V gene encodes CDR1 SGDLS and CDR2 YYNGEE. As DNA, the CDR3 is TGTGCCAGCAGCGTTGGCCGGGGGGGCACTGAAGCTTTCTTT. Translation: CASSVGRGGTEAFF. Full variable domain (missing parts from reference TRBV9 and TRBJ1-1): DSGVTQTPKHLITATGQRVTLRCSPRSGDLSVYWYQQSLDQGLQFLIQYYNGEERAKGNILERFSAQQFPDLHSELNLSSLELGDSALYFCASSVGRGGTEAFFGQGTRLTVV.

The V gene is TRBV6-5, the J gene TRBJ2-4; 10 bases match TRBD1. Germline V gene lookup returns CDR1 MNHEY and CDR2 SVGAGI. The CDR3 is made up of 15 amino acids. V shed 7 bases and J 7 bases; nucleotides not matched to a gene: 10. CDR3 nucleotide sequence: TGTGCCAGCACCCCAACGACAGGGGGCAGGAACATTCAGTACTTC. Translation: CASTPTTGGRNIQYF.

V usage is TRBV19 and J usage is TRBJ2-1; 8 bases map to TRBD2. V dropped 3 bases and J dropped 0; count of bases not matched to a gene: 1. The CDR3 totals 15 residues. Germline V gene sequence: CDR1 LNHDA, CDR2 SQIVND (reference sequence). The CDR3: CASSMSGSSYNEQFF. As DNA, the CDR3 is TGTGCCAGTAGTATGAGCGGGAGCTCCTACAATGAGCAGTTCTTC.

The chain combines TRBV19 with TRBJ2-1; TRBD2 agrees at 12 bases. Looked up from germline, CDR1 is LNHDA and CDR2 is SQIVND (reference sequence). The length of the CDR3 is 20 residues. Losses at the gene ends were 0 bases for V and 6 bases for J; bases not matched to a gene: 15. The CDR3: CASSIDVLAGGPERANEQFF. In DNA form, the CDR3 reads TGTGCCAGTAGTATAGATGTGCTAGCGGGAGGGCCCGAGAGAGCCAATGAGCAGTTCTTC.

CDR3 in DNA: TGTGCCAGCAGTTTGGACAGTGACAATCAGCCCCAGCATTTT. This gives the protein CASSLDSDNQPQHF. The gene calls are TRBV28 and TRBJ1-5, with a possible D match to TRBD1 (6 bases). Germline lookup yields CDR1 MDHEN and CDR2 SYDVKM. Deletions cut 3 bases from V and 3 bases from J, with 9 bases between. The CDR3 is 14 residues long.

Only one count was recorded for this clone. The V gene is TRBV6-5, the J gene TRBJ1-4; D is possibly TRBD1 (5 bases). V shed 5 bases and J shed 5 bases, with 15 bases lying between them. The CDR3 is 15 amino acids. Germline V CDR1 and CDR2: MNHEY, SVGAGI. In DNA form, the CDR3 reads TGTGCCAGCAGTCCTCGGAGCAGGGAGAATGAAAAACTGTTTTTT. Protein product: CASSPRSRENEKLFF.

The V and J genes are TRBV19 and TRBJ2-1, with TRBD1 matching 9 bases. Germline loops: CDR1 LNHDA, CDR2 SQIVND (reference sequence). CDR3 length equals 18 residues. V lost 6 bases and J lost 2; bases outside the gene matches: 14. In DNA form, the CDR3 reads TGTGCCAGTAGCCCTGGTCCCGGACAGGGGTTCACCTACAATGAGCAGTTCTTC. Protein sequence: CASSPGPGQGFTYNEQFF.

The chain is built from TRBV4-2 and TRBJ2-1, with 9 positions matching TRBD2. The CDR3 is 18 amino acids. Looked up from germline, CDR1 is LGHNA and CDR2 is YNFKEQ. V was pared by 4 bases and J by 9 bases, with 19 bases of the junction left unmatched. In nucleotides, the CDR3 is TGTGCCAGCAGCCCCTCCCAATCTGGCGGGGGGGCCAGGAGTGAGCAGTTCTTC. Protein product: CASSPSQSGGGARSEQFF.

This clone was picked up a small number of times. The chain joins TRBV7-8 to TRBJ1-4; D remains ambiguous. The V end was cut by 5 bases, the J end by 4 bases, with 14 bases between. The germline V gene has CDR1 SGHVS and CDR2 FQNEAQ. The CDR3 consists of 15 residues. CDR3 residues: CASSVTQRSNEKLFF. DNA of the CDR3: TGTGCCAGCAGCGTTACTCAAAGGAGTAATGAAAAACTGTTTTTT.

This rearrangement joins TRBV19 to TRBJ1-4, with D perhaps TRBD1 (6 bases). The CDR3 runs to 15 residues. Germline lookup yields CDR1 LNHDA and CDR2 SQIVND (reference sequence). V shed 3 bases and J shed 8 bases, with 16 bases lying between them. For the CDR3, the DNA is TGTGCCAGTAGTATGGGTCTCAGGGGTGAGGAAAAACTGTTTTTT. Translating it yields CASSMGLRGEEKLFF.

In this sample, this clone turned up a few times. The rearrangement uses TRBV20-1 and TRBJ1-1; D not certain. V was clipped by 1 base and J by 4 bases, with 4 bases between them. CDR3 length: 11 residues. Germline V gene sequence: CDR1 DFQATT, CDR2 SNEGSKA (reference sequence). DNA for the CDR3: TGCAGTGCTAGAGGTATCACTGAAGCTTTCTTT. It is translated as CSARGITEAFF.

This clone came up once. The chain joins TRBV2 to TRBJ2-3; maybe TRBD2 (5 bases). Deletions cut 11 bases from V and 0 bases from J, with 18 bases between. The CDR3 loop spans 15 amino acids. Per germline, CDR1 SNHLY and CDR2 FYNNEI. The DNA of the CDR3 is TGTGCCGGAAAATTGAGCGGTTCTAGCACAGATACGCAGTATTTT. Its protein is CAGKLSGSSTDTQYF.

Here the CDR3 reads CASSFWESNEQFF. CDR3 nucleotides: TGTGCCAGTAGTTTTTGGGAGAGCAATGAGCAGTTCTTC. This chain links TRBV19 with TRBJ2-1; tentative D call: TRBD2 (5 bases). Trimming cost V 5 bases and J 6 bases, with 11 bases left between them. Germline assignment: CDR1 LNHDA and CDR2 SQIVND (reference sequence). CDR3 length: 13 amino acids.

This clone has a handful of counts. This chain connects TRBV2 to TRBJ1-1; TRBD1 aligns across 7 bases. This CDR3 region has 12 residues. V lost 8 bases to trimming and J lost 5 bases; unmatched junction nucleotides: 5. Germline loops: CDR1 SNHLY, CDR2 FYNNEI. The CDR3 coding sequence is TGTGCCAGCGAACAGGGGAATACTGAAGCTTTCTTT. It yields the protein CASEQGNTEAFF.

This chain links TRBV28 with TRBJ1-1; D is perhaps TRBD1 (5 bases). The CDR3 has 14 residues. Germline CDR1 and CDR2: MDHEN and SYDVKM. The ends were cut back, 2 bases at V and 1 base at J, with 8 bases in the middle. The CDR3, as DNA: TGTGCCAGCAGTTTAGACAGACCGAACACTGAAGCTTTCTTT. Translation gives CASSLDRPNTEAFF.

The rearrangement joins TRBV9 to TRBJ2-7, with 7 bases matching TRBD2. Germline CDR1 is SGDLS and CDR2 is YYNGEE. The CDR3 extends over 13 amino acids. The V and J ends lost 4 bases and 5 bases, in that order; junction bases with no gene match: 6. CDR3 nucleotide sequence: TGTGCCAGCAGCTCGGGGGGTAAAAACGAGCAGTACTTC. Translating it yields CASSSGGKNEQYF.

The chain joins TRBV13 to TRBJ1-3, with TRBD1 matching over 8 bases. Germline assignment: CDR1 PRHDT and CDR2 FYEKMQ (reference sequence). This CDR3 spans 17 amino acids. V was pared by 5 bases and J by 4 bases, with 13 bases of the junction left unmatched. The CDR3 DNA reads TGTGCCAGCAGCCCAGAATCGGGACAGGTAGCGGGAAACACCATATATTTT. Its protein product is CASSPESGQVAGNTIYF.

The chain is built from TRBV7-8 and TRBJ2-3; 7 bases align to TRBD1. The CDR3 is made up of 14 amino acids. Germline V gene data show CDR1 as SGHVS and CDR2 as FQNEAQ. Germline trimming cut 3 bases from V and 4 bases from J; bases unmatched to any gene: 4. The CDR3 sequence is CASSLDRLADTQYF. CDR3 sequence (DNA): TGTGCCAGCAGCTTGGACAGGTTGGCAGATACGCAGTATTTT.

V and J are TRBV27 and TRBJ2-1; D tentatively reads TRBD1 or TRBD2 (6 bases each). V lost 3 bases and J 0 bases, leaving 9 bases between the germline ends. The CDR3 covers 15 residues. Germline V gene data show CDR1 as MNHEY and CDR2 as SMNVEV (reference sequence). DNA for the CDR3: TGTGCCAGCAGTTTCGAGGGGGGCTCCTACAATGAGCAGTTCTTC. This sequence encodes CASSFEGGSYNEQFF.